The 10 T cell receptor beta chains listed next were all sequenced from one sample in a study of shared T cell receptors in the human thymus. This table comes from immunoSEQ multiplex PCR, and its TCRdb copy is limited to in-frame clones, with some not included. The sample includes around 730,000 clones, 80% to 90% of them seen just once. The data were also submitted as part of a second study, on human thymus T cells.

The sample comprised thymocytes. These receptor sequences come from a girl less than two years old with a congenital heart defect.

This chain connects TRBV13 to TRBJ2-1, with 7 bases that match TRBD2. This CDR3 spans 15 amino acids. V lost 4 bases to trimming and J lost 3 bases; unmatched junction nucleotides: 6. In germline, CDR1 is PRHDT, CDR2 FYEKMQ (reference sequence). The CDR3 here is CASSSPSGLYNEQFF. As DNA, the CDR3 is TGTGCCAGCAGCTCCCCTAGCGGCCTCTACAATGAGCAGTTCTTC.

This clone was seen just once. This chain joins TRBV6-5 and TRBJ1-4, with a possible D match to TRBD1 (6 bases). Germline lookup yields CDR1 MNHEY and CDR2 SVGAGI. There are 15 residues in the CDR3. Trimming left V 6 bases short and J 6 bases short, with 17 bases between. The CDR3 coding sequence is TGTGCCAGCAGACGTATGACAGGAATTTATGAAAAACTGTTTTTT. Encoded protein: CASRRMTGIYEKLFF.

The V call is TRBV6-4, the J call TRBJ2-3, with 10 positions matching TRBD2. The CDR3 has 14 residues. The germline V gene has CDR1 MRHNA and CDR2 SNTAGT. V lost 5 bases and J lost 5; bases outside the gene matches: 4. The DNA for the CDR3 is TGTGCCAGCAGTTTAGCGGGGGGTTTAGATACGCAGTATTTT. This translates into CASSLAGGLDTQYF.

This chain connects TRBV2 to TRBJ1-4; D perhaps matches TRBD1 (5 bases). This CDR3 is built from 15 residues. The V end was cut by 6 bases, the J end by 15 bases, with 26 bases between. Germline loops: CDR1 SNHLY, CDR2 FYNNEI. The CDR3 region has the DNA TGTGCCAGCAGGATGCCCCGGGACGGGGGGGAAAAGGTGTTTTTT. This sequence encodes CASRMPRDGGEKVFF. Full variable domain (remainder filled in from reference TRBV2 and TRBJ1-4): EPEVTQTPSHQVTQMGQEVILRCVPISNHLYFYWYRQILGQKVEFLVSFYNNEISEKSEIFDDQFSVERPDGSNFTLKIRSTKLEDSAMYFCASRMPRDGGEKVFFGSGTQLSVL.

The chain carries TRBV10-2 and TRBJ1-2; 7 bases fit TRBD1. Germline-derived CDR1 and CDR2 are WSHSY and SAAADI. V lost 9 bases, J lost 0 bases, and 7 bases stayed unmatched. The CDR3 has 14 residues. CDR3 sequence reads: CARGDSLANYGYTF. In DNA, the CDR3 is TGCGCCAGGGGGGACAGCCTCGCTAACTATGGCTACACCTTC.

The V gene is TRBV11-3, the J gene TRBJ2-5; D possibly corresponds to TRBD1 (6 bases). Trimming removed 4 bases from V and 7 bases from J, with 13 bases in between. The CDR3 spans 13 residues. Germline CDR1 reads SGHNT; CDR2 reads YENEEA. The CDR3 bases are TGTGCCAGCAGCTCCAGGGGTGCAGGGACCCAGTACTTC. Translating it yields CASSSRGAGTQYF.

The DNA for the CDR3 is TGTGCCAGCAGTCCTCAAGGGGGGGATGGCCAGTACTTC. Translation: CASSPQGGDGQYF. This chain links TRBV6-1 with TRBJ2-5; possibly TRBD2 for D (7 bases). This CDR3 region has 13 residues. Trimming took 5 bases from V and 10 from J, leaving 17 bases between them. Germline assignment: CDR1 MNHNS and CDR2 SASEGT.

The chain is built from TRBV7-8 and TRBJ1-6; D remains unclear. The CDR3 extends over 17 amino acids. V was trimmed by 2 bases and J by 1 base, leaving 12 bases between them. CDR1 and CDR2 (germline): SGHVS, FQNEAQ. The CDR3 loop is CASSLSNQISYNSPLHF. Written as DNA, the CDR3 is TGTGCCAGCAGCTTATCGAACCAGATTTCCTATAATTCACCCCTCCACTTT.

The J gene is TRBJ1-3, the V gene TRBV7-8; 10 nucleotides line up with TRBD1. This CDR3 is 17 amino acids long. Germline V gene lookup returns CDR1 SGHVS and CDR2 FQNEAQ. V lost 3 bases to trimming and J lost 1 base; unmatched junction nucleotides: 6. CDR3 sequence: CASSFSDRGFSGNTIYF. The CDR3 DNA reads as TGTGCCAGCAGCTTTTCGGACAGGGGGTTTTCTGGAAACACCATATATTTT.

The chain combines TRBV4-2 with TRBJ2-2, with 8 bases identical to TRBD2. This CDR3 has 18 amino acids. Germline CDR1 and CDR2: LGHNA and YNFKEQ. V lost 1 base, J lost 3 bases, and 10 bases stayed unmatched. Here the CDR3 DNA reads TGTGCCAGCAGCCAAGGCGTCGGGGGGGTCTCGGACACCGGGGAGCTGTTTTTT. This encodes CASSQGVGGVSDTGELFF.